This T cell receptor beta chain was identified in a study of blood T cell repertoires in COVID-19. On the study more broadly: The samples span acute and convalescent COVID-19 from the United States, Italy and Spain.

Authors' processing steps: Amplified reference gene primers provided the basis for estimating nucleated cell counts. Profiling relied on immunoSEQ multiplex PCR, and the TCRdb table lists in-frame clones only, not all of them. V and J calls and clone size are those listed in that table; D and trimming were worked out from the DNA. The sample yields about 230,000 clones, about 83% seen once. Sequencing input: peripheral blood. The origin of this receptor is a man aged 40-55 years with active or convalescent COVID-19.

The CDR3 DNA reads TGTGCCAGCAGACTTGGACAGGGAAGGGAAAAACTGTTTTTT. Its translation: CASRLGQGREKLFF. This chain uses TRBV6-5 with TRBJ1-4; 8 bases fit TRBD1. V lost 6 bases and J lost 8; bases outside the gene matches: 8. Germline CDR1 MNHEY, CDR2 SVGAGI. This CDR3 is built from 14 residues.